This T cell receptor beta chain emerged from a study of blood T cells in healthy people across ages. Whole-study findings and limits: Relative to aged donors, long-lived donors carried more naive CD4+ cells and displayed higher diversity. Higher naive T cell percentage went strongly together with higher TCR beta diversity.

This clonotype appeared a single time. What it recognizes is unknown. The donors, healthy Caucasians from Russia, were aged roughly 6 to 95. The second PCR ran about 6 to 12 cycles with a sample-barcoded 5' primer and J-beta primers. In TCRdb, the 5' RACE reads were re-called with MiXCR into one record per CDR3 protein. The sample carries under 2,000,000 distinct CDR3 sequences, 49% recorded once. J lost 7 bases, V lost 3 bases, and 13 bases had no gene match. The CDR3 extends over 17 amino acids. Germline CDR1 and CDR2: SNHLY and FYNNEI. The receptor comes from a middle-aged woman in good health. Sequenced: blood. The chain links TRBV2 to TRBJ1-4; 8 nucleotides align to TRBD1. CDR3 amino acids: CASSESPSQGASEKLFF. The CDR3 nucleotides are TGTGCCAGCAGTGAGAGTCCCTCCCAGGGGGCGAGTGAAAAACTGTTTTTT.